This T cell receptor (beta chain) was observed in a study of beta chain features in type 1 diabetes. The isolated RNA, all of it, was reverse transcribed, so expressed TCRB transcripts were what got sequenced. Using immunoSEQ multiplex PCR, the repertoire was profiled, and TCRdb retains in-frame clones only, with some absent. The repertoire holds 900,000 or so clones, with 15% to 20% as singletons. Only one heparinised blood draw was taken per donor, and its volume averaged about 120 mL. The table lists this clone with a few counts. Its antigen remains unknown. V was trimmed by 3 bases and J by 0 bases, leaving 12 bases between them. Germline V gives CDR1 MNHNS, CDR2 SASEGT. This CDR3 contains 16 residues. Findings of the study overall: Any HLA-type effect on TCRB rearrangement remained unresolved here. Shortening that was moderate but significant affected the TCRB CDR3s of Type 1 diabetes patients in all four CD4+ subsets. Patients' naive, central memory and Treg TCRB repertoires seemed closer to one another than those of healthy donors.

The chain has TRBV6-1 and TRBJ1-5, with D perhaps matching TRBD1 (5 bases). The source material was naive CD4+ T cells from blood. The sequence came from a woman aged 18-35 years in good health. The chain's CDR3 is CASSDLRGYSNQPQHF. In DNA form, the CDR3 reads TGTGCCAGCAGTGATTTAAGGGGTTATAGCAATCAGCCCCAGCATTTT.